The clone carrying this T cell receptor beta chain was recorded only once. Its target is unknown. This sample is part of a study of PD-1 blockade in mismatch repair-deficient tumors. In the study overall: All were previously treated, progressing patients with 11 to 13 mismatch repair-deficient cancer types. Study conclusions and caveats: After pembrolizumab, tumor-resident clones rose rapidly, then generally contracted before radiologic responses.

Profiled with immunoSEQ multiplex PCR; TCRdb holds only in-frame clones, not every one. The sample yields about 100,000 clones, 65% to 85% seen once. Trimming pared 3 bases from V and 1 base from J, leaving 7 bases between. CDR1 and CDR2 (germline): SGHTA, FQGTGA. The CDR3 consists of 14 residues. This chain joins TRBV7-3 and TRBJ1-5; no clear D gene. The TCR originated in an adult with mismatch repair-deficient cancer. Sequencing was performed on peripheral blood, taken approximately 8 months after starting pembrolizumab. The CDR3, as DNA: TGTGCCAGCAGCTTTCTGGGGAGCAATCAGCCCCAGCATTTT. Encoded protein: CASSFLGSNQPQHF.